This record covers a single TCR beta chain. The record originates from a study of blood T cell repertoires in COVID-19. Sequencing was performed with immunoSEQ multiplex PCR; in TCRdb, only in-frame clones are kept and a portion is missing. The top ten hold less than 2% of the sample, which has 200,000 to 250,000 clones, 70% to 85% seen once. Germline CDR1 is LGHNA and CDR2 is YNFKEQ. Trimming took 2 bases from V and 5 from J; bases not matched to a gene: 9. The CDR3 covers 17 residues. This TCR derives from a man aged 60-69 years who had recovered from COVID-19. The chain carries TRBV4-2 and TRBJ2-2; the match to TRBD1 covers 9 bases. Sample: PBMCs or T cells enriched from blood (not recorded which). CDR3 protein: CASSQNPGQGGTGELFF. As DNA, the CDR3 is TGTGCCAGCAGCCAAAACCCGGGACAGGGAGGTACCGGGGAGCTGTTTTTT.